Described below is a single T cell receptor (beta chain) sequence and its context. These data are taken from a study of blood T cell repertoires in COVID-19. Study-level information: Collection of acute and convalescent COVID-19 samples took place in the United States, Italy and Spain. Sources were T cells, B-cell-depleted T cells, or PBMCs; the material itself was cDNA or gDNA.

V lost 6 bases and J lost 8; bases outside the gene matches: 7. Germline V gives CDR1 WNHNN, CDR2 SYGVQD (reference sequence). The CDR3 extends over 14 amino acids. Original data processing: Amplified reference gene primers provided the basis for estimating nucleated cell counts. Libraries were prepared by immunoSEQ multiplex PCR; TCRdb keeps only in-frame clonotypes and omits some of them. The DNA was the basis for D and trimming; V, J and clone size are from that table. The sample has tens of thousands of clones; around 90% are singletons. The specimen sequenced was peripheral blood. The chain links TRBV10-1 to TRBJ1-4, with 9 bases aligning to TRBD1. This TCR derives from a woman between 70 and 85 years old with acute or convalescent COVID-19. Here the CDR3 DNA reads TGCGCCAGCAGGGAAACAGGGGGCCTCGAAAAACTGTTTTTT. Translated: CASRETGGLEKLFF.